Below are 20 T cell receptor beta chains sequenced from a single sample in a study of tissue T cells after allogeneic stem cell transplantation. The repertoire was sequenced with immunoSEQ multiplex PCR; TCRdb's copy has only in-frame clones and lacks some. The sample lists 40,000 to 50,000 clones, 73% occurring once. The source material was sorted cells pooled from one or two spleens. These receptors were obtained from a pool of C57BL/6 mice in good health.

This clone showed up just a few times. Mouse gene names and germline throughout. The read ends 1 residue before the CDR3 terminus; that terminus is restored from the germline J gene. The V and J genes are TRBV5 and TRBJ2-7, with no clear D. CDR1 and CDR2 from the germline V gene are LGHNA and YNLKQL (reference sequence). The CDR3 extends over 13 amino acids. Trimming removed 4 bases from V and 1 base from J, with 8 bases in between. CDR3 sequence: CASSRGGSYEQYF. CDR3 DNA, as far as it was read: TGTGCCAGCAGCCGCGGAGGATCCTATGAACAGTAC.

As regards this clone: Gene names refer to mouse genes. The DNA ends 1 residue before the CDR3 does, and the rest of the CDR3 is filled in from the germline J gene. This chain links TRBV17 with TRBJ2-2; possible D gene TRBD1, 5 bases. The length of the CDR3 is 13 residues. V was clipped by 6 bases and J by 3 bases, with 8 bases between them. CDR1 MNHDT and CDR2 YYDKIL come from the germline V gene. CDR3: CASRTADTGQLYF. The sequenced CDR3 bases are TGTGCTAGCAGGACAGCGGACACCGGGCAGCTCTAC.

For this clone: Gene names are the mouse ones. The read halts 1 residue ahead of the CDR3 end, with the missing end drawn from the germline J gene. The genes are TRBV2 and TRBJ1-1; D possibly corresponds to TRBD1 (5 bases). The CDR3 runs to 15 residues. Germline CDR1 is LGHNA and CDR2 is YSYQKL. The V end lost 0 bases, the J end lost 0 bases, and 8 bases lay between the germline ends. The CDR3 region is CASSQDKTENTEVFF. CDR3 DNA (partial): TGTGCCAGCAGCCAAGATAAGACAGAGAACACAGAAGTCTTC. The entire variable domain, with the rest obtained from reference TRBV2 and TRBJ1-1, is as follows: DPKIIQKPKYLVAVTGSEKILICEQYLGHNAMYWYRQSAKKPLEFMFSYSYQKLMDNQTASSRFQPQSSKKNHLDLQITALKPDDSATYFCASSQDKTENTEVFFGKGTRLTVV.

As concerns this clone: Mouse gene names and germline throughout. The CDR3 DNA, read in part, is TGTGCCAGCAGTCGGACAGCTAGTGCAGAAACGCTGTAT. Protein product: CASSRTASAETLY. The CDR3 in full is CASSRTASAETLYF. The J gene is TRBJ2-3, the V gene TRBV14; TRBD1 is a possible D gene (6 bases). The read halts 1 residue ahead of the CDR3 end, with the missing end drawn from the germline J gene. The germline CDR1 and CDR2 sequences are SGHDT and FRDEAV. Deletions cut 4 bases from V and 0 bases from J, with 9 bases between. CDR3 size: 14 residues.

With respect to this clone: Mouse names are used for the genes. The DNA ends 1 residue before the CDR3 does, and the rest of the CDR3 is filled in from the germline J gene. The gene calls are TRBV4 and TRBJ1-6; D call uncertain. TRBJ1-6 falls under the ORF class, with uncertain function. With 3 bases removed from V and 0 bases from J, the gap between germline ends came to 0 bases. The CDR3 runs 13 residues. CDR1 is LGHDT and CDR2 is YNNKQL in the germline V gene (reference sequence). Here the CDR3 reads CASSYSYNSPLYF. The sequenced part of the CDR3 DNA is TGTGCCAGCAGCTATTCCTATAATTCGCCCCTCTAC.

This clone came up a few times. Mouse gene names apply. The read terminates 1 residue ahead of where the CDR3 ends, so the germline J gene completes it. The chain links TRBV13-1 to TRBJ1-4; D is undetermined. CDR1 is NSHNY, CDR2 SYGAGN, per germline. The CDR3 spans 15 residues. With 0 bases removed from V and 0 bases from J, the gap between germline ends came to 6 bases. CDR3 protein: CASSDAQISNERLFF. CDR3 DNA, as far as it was read: TGTGCCAGCAGTGATGCTCAGATTTCCAACGAAAGATTATTT.

As regards this clone: Gene labels here are mouse ones. Read sequence stops 1 residue before the CDR3 end, and the germline J gene provides the missing end. The sample holds other DNA sequences that translate to the same CDR3. The chain couples TRBV20 to TRBJ2-7; 11 bases are shared with TRBD2. CDR1 is GFQATS, CDR2 STVNSAI, per germline. V lost 6 bases, J lost 0 bases, and 4 bases stayed unmatched. This CDR3 comprises 14 residues. The sequenced CDR3 bases are TGTGGTGCCCGGGACTGGGGGAGCTCCTATGAACAGTAC. Translated, it gives CGARDWGSSYEQY. The entire CDR3 protein reads CGARDWGSSYEQYF.

Points on this clone: Gene and germline names: mouse. The read gets to within 1 residue of the CDR3 end, and the germline J gene fills in the rest. The V gene is TRBV13-3, the J gene TRBJ2-2, with 7 nucleotides matching TRBD2. The CDR3 totals 16 residues. The V and J ends lost 1 base and 3 bases, in that order; junction bases with no gene match: 6. Per the germline V gene, CDR1 is NNHDY and CDR2 is SYVADS. The covered CDR3 bases are TGTGCCAGCAGTGATATCTGGGGGACGGACACCGGGCAGCTCTAC. Its protein product is CASSDIWGTDTGQLY. The full CDR3 sequence reads CASSDIWGTDTGQLYF.

This clone appeared a few times. All gene names here are mouse names. The CDR3 end is not reached by the read, which stops 1 residue before it; the germline J gene fills it in. The chain uses TRBV13-1 and TRBJ2-7, with D maybe TRBD1 (6 bases). CDR1 and CDR2 from the germline V gene are NSHNY and SYGAGN. The CDR3 spans 13 residues. V gave up 2 bases and J gave up 3 bases, with 9 bases separating them. The sequenced part of the CDR3 DNA is TGTGCCAGCAGTGAACGGGACAACTATGAACAGTAC. Protein sequence: CASSERDNYEQY. The entire CDR3 sequence reads CASSERDNYEQYF.

Turning to this clone: Mouse germline and gene names are used. The CDR3: CASARQGNYAEQFF. The covered CDR3 bases are TGTGCCAGCGCCCGACAGGGGAACTATGCTGAGCAGTTC. The V and J genes are TRBV19 and TRBJ2-1; TRBD1 matches at 8 bases. The read is 1 residue too short to cover the CDR3 end, so that end is filled in from the germline J gene. Trimming at V came to 7 bases and at J to 1 base, leaving 4 bases not matched to a gene. Germline-derived CDR1 and CDR2 are FNHDT and SITEND (reference sequence). The CDR3 totals 14 residues.

This clone was seen once. The gene symbols are mouse symbols. The read finishes 1 residue shy of the CDR3 end, and the germline J gene is used to complete it. The V and J genes are TRBV20 and TRBJ2-3; D perhaps matches TRBD2 (5 bases). This CDR3 contains 14 residues. Germline CDR1 GFQATS, CDR2 STVNSAI. The V end lost 2 bases, the J end lost 0 bases, and 9 bases lay between the germline ends. The CDR3 DNA, read in part, is TGTGGTGCTAGGCTTGGGGTTAGTGCAGAAACGCTGTAT. It translates to CGARLGVSAETLY. The entire CDR3 protein is CGARLGVSAETLYF. Filled out from reference TRBV20 and TRBJ2-3, the complete variable domain reads GALVYQYPRRTICKSGTSMRMECQAVGFQATSVAWYRQSPQKTFELIALSTVNSAIKYEQNFTQEKFPISHPNLSFSSMTVLNAYLEDRGLYLCGARLGVSAETLYFGSGTRLTVL.

As to this clone: Gene names and germline match the mouse. The read stops 1 residue short of the end of the CDR3; the missing end is completed from the germline J gene. The gene calls are TRBV1 and TRBJ2-4, with TRBD1 identical over 7 bases. Unmatched junction bases numbered 5, after V lost 7 bases and J lost 4 bases. The CDR3 length is 13 residues. CDR1 and CDR2 from the germline V gene are NSQYPW and LRSPGD (reference sequence). CDR3 DNA, as far as it was read: TGCACCTGCACTCCGGGACAGAAAAACACCTTGTAC. Its translation is CTCTPGQKNTLY. The entire CDR3 sequence reads CTCTPGQKNTLYF.

About this clone itself: All gene names here are mouse names. The read comes to an end 1 residue before the CDR3 does, leaving the germline J gene to fill in the end. The chain joins TRBV13-2 to TRBJ1-1; D uncertain. CDR3 length: 10 residues. Germline CDR1 NNHNN, CDR2 SYGAGS (reference sequence). V shed 4 bases and J shed 4 bases, with 2 bases lying between them. The sequenced CDR3 bases are TGTGCCAGCGGTCTCACAGAAGTCTTC. Translation: CASGLTEVF. The CDR3 in full is CASGLTEVFF.

Worth noting for this clone: Gene names are mouse gene names. The read terminates 1 residue before the CDR3 end, so the remaining end is supplied by the germline J gene. The chain uses TRBV19 and TRBJ1-3; 7 bases line up with TRBD1. With V trimmed by 5 bases and J by 0 bases, 5 bases remained unmatched. Germline V lookup: CDR1 FNHDT, CDR2 SITEND (reference sequence). The CDR3 runs to 15 residues. The CDR3 reads CASRLGQLSGNTLYF. CDR3 DNA (partial): TGTGCCAGCAGGCTGGGACAGCTTTCTGGAAATACGCTCTAT.

With respect to this clone: Here the gene names and germline are mouse. The CDR3 is cut off 1 residue early in the read; its end comes from the germline J gene. This chain joins TRBV3 and TRBJ1-1; D uncertain. The CDR3 is 13 residues long. CDR1 and CDR2 from the germline V gene are SNHLY and FYNGKV (reference sequence). With 4 bases removed from V and 0 bases from J, the gap between germline ends came to 6 bases. The CDR3 bases that were read are TGTGCCAGCAGCTCCCCACCAAACACAGAAGTCTTC. It is translated as CASSSPPNTEVF. The whole CDR3 sequence is CASSSPPNTEVFF.

About this clone itself: Genes and germline come from the mouse. The CDR3 is cut off 1 residue early in the read; its end comes from the germline J gene. This chain uses TRBV24 with TRBJ2-3; possibly TRBD2 for D (6 bases). With 1 base removed from V and 1 base from J, the gap between germline ends came to 9 bases. CDR1 and CDR2 (germline): KGHTA, FRNEEI. The CDR3 runs 15 residues. The sequenced part of the CDR3 DNA is TGTGCCAGCAGTCTGTCCCGGGACTGTGCAGAAACGCTGTAT. Protein: CASSLSRDCAETLY. Given in full, the CDR3 is CASSLSRDCAETLYF.

A remark on this clone: Mouse germline and gene names are used. Read sequence stops 1 residue before the CDR3 end, and the germline J gene provides the missing end. The chain employs TRBV13-2 and TRBJ2-7; D not resolved. CDR1 NNHNN and CDR2 SYGAGS come from the germline V gene (reference sequence). The CDR3 sequence is 12 residues long. Trimming pared 0 bases from V and 4 bases from J, leaving 5 bases between. The DNA read from the CDR3 is TGTGCCAGCGGTGATGCGGATTATGAACAGTAC. Translating it yields CASGDADYEQY. The entire CDR3 reads CASGDADYEQYF.

Notes on this clone: The junction departs from germline at one end; a sequencing error may be responsible. Gene names and germline match the mouse. The sequenced part of the CDR3 DNA is TGTGGTGCTTGGGACAACTCCGACTACACC. Translating gives CGAWDNSDYT. From start to end, the CDR3 is CGAWDNSDYTF. The J gene is TRBJ1-2, the V gene TRBV20; a possible D gene is TRBD1 (5 bases). The observed sequence ends 1 residue before the CDR3 terminus, with the missing tail filled in from the germline J gene. The length of the CDR3 is 11 residues. Germline loops: CDR1 GFQATS, CDR2 STVNSAI.

Remarks on this clone: The germline and genes are mouse ones. The read stops 1 residue short of the end of the CDR3; the missing end is completed from the germline J gene. This chain connects TRBV12-2 to TRBJ1-1; D is perhaps TRBD1 (6 bases). From germline, CDR1 is SGHLS and CDR2 HYDKME. The CDR3 loop spans 14 amino acids. Trimming removed 3 bases from V and 0 bases from J, with 10 bases in between. The CDR3 sequence is CASSSGTTNTEVFF. The covered CDR3 bases are TGTGCCAGCTCTTCCGGGACAACAAACACAGAAGTCTTC.

Regarding this clone: Gene names refer to mouse genes. With the read ending 1 residue before the CDR3 end, the germline J gene is used to fill in that end. The chain recombines TRBV2 with TRBJ2-5; D is ambiguous. Germline CDR1 is LGHNA and CDR2 is YSYQKL. The V and J ends lost 0 bases and 0 bases respectively, with 7 bases between them. The CDR3 has 15 amino acids. The CDR3 loop reads CASSQDPGNQDTQYF. The part of the CDR3 DNA that was read is TGTGCCAGCAGCCAAGATCCGGGTAACCAAGACACCCAGTAC.